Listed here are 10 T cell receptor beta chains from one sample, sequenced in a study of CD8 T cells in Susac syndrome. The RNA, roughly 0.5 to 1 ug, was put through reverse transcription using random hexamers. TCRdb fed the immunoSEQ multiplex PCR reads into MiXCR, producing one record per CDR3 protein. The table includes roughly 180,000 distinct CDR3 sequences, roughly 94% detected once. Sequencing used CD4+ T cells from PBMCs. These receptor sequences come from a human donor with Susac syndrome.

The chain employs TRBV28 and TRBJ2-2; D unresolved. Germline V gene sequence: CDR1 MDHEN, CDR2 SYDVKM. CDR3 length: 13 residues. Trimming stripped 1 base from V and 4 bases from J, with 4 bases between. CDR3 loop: CASSLYSTGELFF. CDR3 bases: TGTGCCAGCAGTTTATACAGCACCGGGGAGCTGTTTTTT.

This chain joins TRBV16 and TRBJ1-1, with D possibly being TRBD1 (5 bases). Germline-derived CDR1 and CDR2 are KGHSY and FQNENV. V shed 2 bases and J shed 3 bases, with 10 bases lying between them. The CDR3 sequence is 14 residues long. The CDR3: CASSQQGPDTEAFF. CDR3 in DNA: TGTGCCAGCAGCCAACAGGGACCCGACACTGAAGCTTTCTTT.

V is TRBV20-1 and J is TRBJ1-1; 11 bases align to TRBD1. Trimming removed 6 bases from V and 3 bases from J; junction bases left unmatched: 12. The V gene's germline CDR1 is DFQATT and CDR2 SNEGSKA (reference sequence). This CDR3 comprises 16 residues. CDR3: CSAPGTGGSRHTEAFF. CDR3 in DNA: TGCAGTGCCCCCGGGACAGGGGGATCGAGGCACACTGAAGCTTTCTTT.

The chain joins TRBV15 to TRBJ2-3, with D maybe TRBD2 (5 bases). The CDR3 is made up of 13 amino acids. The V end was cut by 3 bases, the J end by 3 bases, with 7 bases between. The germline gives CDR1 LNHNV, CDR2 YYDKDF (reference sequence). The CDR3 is CATSSRGTDTQYF. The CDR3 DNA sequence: TGTGCCACCAGCAGCCGGGGAACAGATACGCAGTATTTT.

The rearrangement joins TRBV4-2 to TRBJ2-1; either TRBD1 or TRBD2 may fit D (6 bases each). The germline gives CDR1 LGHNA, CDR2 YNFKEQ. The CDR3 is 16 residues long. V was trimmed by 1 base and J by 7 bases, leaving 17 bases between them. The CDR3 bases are TGTGCCAGCAGCCAAGTTGGGGGGCGGGCCTCGAATGAGCAGTTCTTC. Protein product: CASSQVGGRASNEQFF.

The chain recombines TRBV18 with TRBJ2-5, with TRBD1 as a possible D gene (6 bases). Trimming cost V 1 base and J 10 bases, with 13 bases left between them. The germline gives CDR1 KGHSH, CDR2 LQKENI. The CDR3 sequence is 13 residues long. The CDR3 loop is CASSPQGGRGQYF. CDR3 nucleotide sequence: TGTGCCAGCTCACCACAAGGGGGTAGAGGCCAGTACTTC.

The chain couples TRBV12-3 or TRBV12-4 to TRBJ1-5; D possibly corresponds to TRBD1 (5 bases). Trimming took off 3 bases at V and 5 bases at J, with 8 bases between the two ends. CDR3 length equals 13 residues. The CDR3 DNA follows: TGTGCCAGCAGTTTCGGCAGGGATCAGCCCCAGCATTTT. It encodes CASSFGRDQPQHF.

CDR3 protein: CASLLAGSNEQFF. The CDR3 DNA sequence: TGTGCCAGCCTACTAGCGGGGTCAAATGAGCAGTTCTTC. This sequence joins TRBV6-2 or TRBV6-3 and TRBJ2-1; 10 bases fit TRBD2. V shed 8 bases, J shed 7 bases, and the junction held 5 bases outside the gene matches. Germline CDR1 reads MNHEY; CDR2 reads SVGEGT. The CDR3 has 13 residues.

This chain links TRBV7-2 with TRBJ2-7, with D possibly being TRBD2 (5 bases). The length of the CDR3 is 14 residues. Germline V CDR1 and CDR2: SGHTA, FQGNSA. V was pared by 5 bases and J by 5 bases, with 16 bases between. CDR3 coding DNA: TGTGCCAGCAGCACCATCCCGACTACCCACGAGCAGTACTTC. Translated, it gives CASSTIPTTHEQYF.

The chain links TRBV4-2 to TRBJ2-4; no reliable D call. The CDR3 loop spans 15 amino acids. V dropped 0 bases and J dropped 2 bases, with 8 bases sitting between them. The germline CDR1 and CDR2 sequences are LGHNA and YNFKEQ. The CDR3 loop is CASSQEARTKNIQYF. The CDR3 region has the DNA TGTGCCAGCAGCCAAGAAGCTCGTACCAAAAACATTCAGTACTTC.